The 5 T cell receptor beta chains below all came from one sample that was sequenced in a study of T cells in Graves' hyperthyroidism and ophthalmopathy. Amplification yielded TCR beta CDR3 regions, with RNA transcripts as the source. HTBI primers drove first-round RT-PCR of the TCR CDR3. TCRdb used MiXCR to reprocess the multiplex PCR reads, holding one entry per CDR3 protein. The table lists about 530,000 distinct CDR3 sequences, 17% of them singletons, with approximately 15% in the top ten. Sequencing was done on a sample of blood. The receptors were gathered from a woman in her late teens or twenties with Graves' ophthalmopathy.

This clonotype occurred many times. The J gene is TRBJ2-7, the V gene TRBV30; D is uncertain. This CDR3 contains 12 residues. Looked up from germline, CDR1 is GTSNPN and CDR2 is SVGIG (reference sequence). The ends were cut back, 5 bases at V and 3 bases at J, with 11 bases in the middle. As DNA, the CDR3 is TGTGCCTGGCGGCCGTTCCACTACGAGCAGTACTTC. Protein sequence: CAWRPFHYEQYF.

This clonotype has a count of ten or more. The rearrangement uses TRBV6-1 and TRBJ1-1; D may be TRBD1 (5 bases). Trimming left V 4 bases short and J 7 bases short, with 13 bases between. The CDR3 has 13 amino acids. The germline V gene has CDR1 MNHNS and CDR2 SASEGT. The DNA of the CDR3 is TGTGCCAGCAGTGCCCGGGGGGGTATTGAAGCTTTCTTT. Its translation: CASSARGGIEAFF.

The chain carries TRBV7-2 and TRBJ2-7, with TRBD1 identical over 8 bases. V shed 5 bases and J 1 base; nucleotides not matched to a gene: 7. This CDR3 has 15 amino acids. CDR1 and CDR2 from the germline V gene are SGHTA and FQGNSA. The CDR3 is CASSKPGQASYEQYF. DNA of the CDR3: TGTGCCAGCAGCAAACCGGGACAGGCATCCTACGAGCAGTACTTC.

This clonotype was counted many times. The chain is built from TRBV11-2 and TRBJ2-5; D perhaps matches TRBD1 (6 bases). CDR1 is SGHAT, CDR2 FQNNGV, per germline. This CDR3 spans 12 amino acids. The ends were cut back, 5 bases at V and 7 bases at J, with 11 bases in the middle. The CDR3, as DNA: TGTGCCAGCAGCGGGACATTCGGGACCCAGTACTTC. Amino acids: CASSGTFGTQYF.

This clonotype came up many times. The rearrangement links TRBV7-9 to TRBJ2-5; the match to TRBD1 covers 12 bases. Per the germline V gene, CDR1 is SEHNR and CDR2 is FQNEAQ (reference sequence). The CDR3 length is 14 residues. V shed 6 bases, J shed 5 bases, and the junction held 4 bases outside the gene matches. In DNA, the CDR3 is TGTGCCAGCAGTGGGACAGGGGGCGACGAGACCCAGTACTTC. This encodes CASSGTGGDETQYF.